Listed below are T cell receptor beta chains from one sample, sequenced in a study of beta chain features in type 1 diabetes. Method: immunoSEQ multiplex PCR; TCRdb's copy keeps in-frame clones and lacks some. The table has hundreds of thousands of clones, about 14% seen once. The sample consisted of naive CD4+ T cells from blood. The source is a man between 18 and 35 years old with type 1 diabetes. Both conserved end residues are part of each CDR3. Each record gives: D gene, V gene, J gene, clone size, CDR3 DNA, CDR3 protein. A D gene is named only where the DNA matches it firmly. Not every row has a clone size; where given, it reads once, few, many or a size class.

D gene: NA; V gene: TRBV5-6; J gene: TRBJ2-5; clone size: NA; CDR3 DNA: TGTGCCAGCAGCTTGAAGTCAGGAGAGACCCAGTACTTC; CDR3 protein: CASSLKSGETQYF
D gene: TRBD2; V gene: TRBV25-1; J gene: TRBJ2-3; clone size: NA; CDR3 DNA: TGTGCCAGCCCAAAGTTTTTAGCGGGAAACACAGATACGCAGTATTTT; CDR3 protein: CASPKFLAGNTDTQYF
D gene: NA; V gene: TRBV28; J gene: TRBJ1-5; clone size: few; CDR3 DNA: TGTGCCAGCAGTTTACGGGGCCAGCCCCAGCATTTT; CDR3 protein: CASSLRGQPQHF
D gene: NA; V gene: TRBV30; J gene: TRBJ2-7; clone size: NA; CDR3 DNA: TGTGCCTGGAGTCCCATCGCCGGGACCTTGGGGCAGTACTTC; CDR3 protein: CAWSPIAGTLGQYF
D gene: NA; V gene: TRBV14; J gene: TRBJ1-2; clone size: NA; CDR3 DNA: TGTGCCAGCAGCCAAGGAGTTGGACGGGCCTATGGCTACACCTTC; CDR3 protein: CASSQGVGRAYGYTF
D gene: NA; V gene: TRBV10-2; J gene: TRBJ2-1; clone size: NA; CDR3 DNA: TGCGCCAGCAGTGAGGGTCTTGTGTTGGGCAATGAGCAGTTCTTC; CDR3 protein: CASSEGLVLGNEQFF
D gene: NA; V gene: TRBV30; J gene: TRBJ2-1; clone size: NA; CDR3 DNA: TGTGCCTGGAGTATAGGGATGTTGTCTCGGCGGGGTGAGCAGTTCTTC; CDR3 protein: CAWSIGMLSRRGEQFF
D gene: NA; V gene: TRBV18; J gene: TRBJ2-7; clone size: NA; CDR3 DNA: TGTGCCAGCTCACCAATGGGGGGGCCTGTCGAGCAGTACTTC; CDR3 protein: CASSPMGGPVEQYF
D gene: TRBD1; V gene: TRBV25-1; J gene: TRBJ2-6; clone size: NA; CDR3 DNA: TGTGCCAGCTCCTGGGCAGGACAGGGGGTACGTGGGGCCAACGTCCTGACTTTC; CDR3 protein: CASSWAGQGVRGANVLTF
D gene: TRBD2; V gene: TRBV7-2; J gene: TRBJ2-7; clone size: few; CDR3 DNA: TGTGCCAGCAGCCCCATAGCGGGGGGGCTGTACGAGCAGTACTTC; CDR3 protein: CASSPIAGGLYEQYF
D gene: NA; V gene: TRBV7-9; J gene: TRBJ2-2; clone size: many; CDR3 DNA: TGTGCCAGCAGCTTAGACACCGGGGAGCTGTTTTTT; CDR3 protein: CASSLDTGELFF